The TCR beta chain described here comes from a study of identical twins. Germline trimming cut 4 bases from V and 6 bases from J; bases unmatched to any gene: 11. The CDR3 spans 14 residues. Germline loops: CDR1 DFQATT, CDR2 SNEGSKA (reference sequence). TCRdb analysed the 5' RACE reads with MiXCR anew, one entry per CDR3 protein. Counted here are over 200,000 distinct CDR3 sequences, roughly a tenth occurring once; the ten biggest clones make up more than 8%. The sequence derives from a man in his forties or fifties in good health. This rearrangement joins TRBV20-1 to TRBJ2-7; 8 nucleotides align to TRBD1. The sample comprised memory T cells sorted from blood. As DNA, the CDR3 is TGCAGTGCTAACCCCCGGACAGGGATCCGCGAGCAGTACTTC. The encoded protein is CSANPRTGIREQYF.